The 24 T cell receptor beta chains below were found in one sample sequenced in a study of beta chain features in type 1 diabetes. General study results and limits: Type 1 diabetes patients showed a moderate but significant shortening of TCRB CDR3s in all four CD4+ subsets.

The sequenced template was cDNA made from the entire isolated RNA. Generated by immunoSEQ multiplex PCR, the TCRdb table keeps only in-frame clones and is missing some. The sample holds over 200,000 clones; roughly a tenth are singletons and the top ten take 0.017%. For these TCRs, the target antigens are not known. Sequencing used naive CD4+ T cells from blood. These receptor sequences come from a man in his thirties or forties with type 1 diabetes.

This chain uses TRBV18 with TRBJ2-7; D ambiguous. The V end lost 3 bases, the J end lost 4 bases, and 10 bases lay between the germline ends. CDR3 length equals 13 residues. CDR1 and CDR2 (germline): KGHSH, LQKENI. The CDR3 protein is CASSPTLEYEQYF. The DNA of the CDR3 is TGTGCCAGCTCACCGACTTTGGAATACGAGCAGTACTTC.

This chain uses TRBV14 with TRBJ1-3; 7 positions match TRBD1. CDR1 is SGHDN, CDR2 FVKESK, per germline. V lost 5 bases to trimming and J lost 1 base; unmatched junction nucleotides: 5. CDR3 size: 15 residues. The CDR3 sequence: CASSYRGWSGNTIYF. CDR3 coding DNA: TGTGCCAGCAGCTACAGGGGCTGGTCTGGAAACACCATATATTTT.

In this sample, this clone turned up a few times. The V and J genes are TRBV7-8 and TRBJ1-2; D uncertain. Looked up from germline, CDR1 is SGHVS and CDR2 is FQNEAQ. The CDR3 is 14 residues long. V was clipped by 5 bases and J by 6 bases, with 16 bases between them. In DNA, the CDR3 is TGTGCCAGCAGCGCCCCGGCGGTCCGTGATGGCTACACCTTC. This sequence encodes CASSAPAVRDGYTF.

There are a few counts of this clone. This chain links TRBV6-6 with TRBJ2-7, with D possibly being TRBD1 (5 bases). The CDR3 covers 16 residues. Looked up from germline, CDR1 is MNHNY and CDR2 is SVGAGI (reference sequence). Trimming removed 6 bases at V and 5 bases at J, with 23 bases between. The CDR3 region has the DNA TGTGCCAGCAGCCCGATCTCAGGGAAGGGGTCGGACGAGCAGTACTTC. Encoded protein: CASSPISGKGSDEQYF.

The rearrangement uses TRBV5-4 and TRBJ2-7; TRBD2 matches 11 bases. The V and J ends lost 4 bases and 4 bases, in that order; junction bases with no gene match: 7. The CDR3 contains 15 residues. Per germline, CDR1 SGHNT and CDR2 YYREEE (reference sequence). Here the CDR3 reads CASSAAGTSGYEQYF. DNA for the CDR3: TGTGCCAGCAGCGCTGCCGGGACTAGCGGTTACGAGCAGTACTTC. Using reference TRBV5-4 and TRBJ2-7 for the parts outside the CDR3, the full variable domain is ETGVTQSPTHLIKTRGQQVTLRCSSQSGHNTVSWYQQALGQGPQFIFQYYREEENGRGNFPPRFSGLQFPNYSSELNVNALELDDSALYLCASSAAGTSGYEQYFGPGTRLTVT.

This clone was seen a few times. The chain combines TRBV9 with TRBJ1-6; 7 bases map to TRBD1. J was trimmed by 5 bases and V by 0 bases; bases with no gene match: 2. CDR3 length equals 15 residues. The germline V gene encodes CDR1 SGDLS and CDR2 YYNGEE. CDR3 region: CASSVEGQHNSPLHF. As DNA, the CDR3 is TGTGCCAGCAGCGTAGAGGGACAGCATAATTCACCCCTCCACTTT. Full variable domain (outside the CDR3, taken from reference TRBV9 and TRBJ1-6): DSGVTQTPKHLITATGQRVTLRCSPRSGDLSVYWYQQSLDQGLQFLIQYYNGEERAKGNILERFSAQQFPDLHSELNLSSLELGDSALYFCASSVEGQHNSPLHFGNGTRLTVT.

This clone showed up just a few times. This sequence joins TRBV7-9 and TRBJ1-5; D may be TRBD1 (6 bases). Looked up from germline, CDR1 is SEHNR and CDR2 is FQNEAQ (reference sequence). This CDR3 is built from 15 residues. Trimming stripped 4 bases from V and 2 bases from J, with 12 bases between. CDR3: CASSWGHSGNQPQHF. CDR3 nucleotides: TGTGCCAGCAGCTGGGGACACTCCGGCAATCAGCCCCAGCATTTT.

This clone was counted a few times. CDR3 DNA: TGTGCCAGCAGTCGCGGGGGAAAACTGTTTTTT. Protein sequence: CASSRGGKLFF. The chain uses TRBV6-5 and TRBJ1-4, with D possibly matching TRBD1 (5 bases). V was pared by 5 bases and J by 10 bases, with 8 bases between. The V gene's germline CDR1 is MNHEY and CDR2 SVGAGI. The CDR3 is made up of 11 amino acids.

The chain combines TRBV7-8 with TRBJ1-5, with D possibly being TRBD1 (5 bases). The CDR3 has 14 amino acids. V was pared by 5 bases and J by 10 bases, with 18 bases between. Germline-derived CDR1 and CDR2 are SGHVS and FQNEAQ. CDR3 sequence: CASSRRGRMSPQHF. The DNA for the CDR3 is TGTGCCAGCAGCCGGCGGGGGAGGATGAGCCCCCAGCATTTT.

The chain combines TRBV11-2 with TRBJ1-5; D is undetermined. CDR1 is SGHAT, CDR2 FQNNGV, per germline. The CDR3 is made up of 14 amino acids. Trimming removed 1 base from V and 7 bases from J, with 11 bases in between. The CDR3 nucleotides read TGTGCCAGCAGCTTAGTAACAGTAGGACAGCCCCAGCATTTT. As protein: CASSLVTVGQPQHF.

V is TRBV9 and J is TRBJ2-5; 12 bases are a match to TRBD2. From germline, CDR1 is SGDLS and CDR2 YYNGEE. This CDR3 is 18 amino acids long. V shed 4 bases and J 5 bases; nucleotides not matched to a gene: 15. The CDR3 spells CASSPIGLAGGPRETQYF. CDR3 nucleotide sequence: TGTGCCAGCAGCCCAATTGGCCTAGCGGGGGGGCCGAGGGAGACCCAGTACTTC.

The V gene is TRBV10-3, the J gene TRBJ2-1; D may be TRBD2 (7 bases). The CDR3 is 18 residues long. CDR1 is ENHRY, CDR2 SYGVKD, per germline. V was shortened by 0 bases and J by 2 bases, with 17 bases between the two germline ends. The CDR3 spells CAISESRWGLAAYNEQFF. CDR3 bases: TGTGCCATCAGTGAGTCGCGGTGGGGGCTAGCGGCCTACAATGAGCAGTTCTTC.

The rearrangement uses TRBV2 and TRBJ1-1, with 9 positions matching TRBD1. The CDR3 is 14 amino acids. The V gene end was trimmed by 6 bases and the J gene end by 2 bases; junction bases not matched to a gene: 4. Germline assignment: CDR1 SNHLY and CDR2 FYNNEI. The CDR3 loop is CASSSTGGNTEAFF. The CDR3 DNA follows: TGTGCCAGCAGCAGCACAGGGGGCAACACTGAAGCTTTCTTT.

This clone was picked up a small number of times. This rearrangement joins TRBV28 to TRBJ2-3; 8 nucleotides line up with TRBD2. The CDR3 length is 14 residues. J gave up 6 bases and V 5 bases, and 7 bases lay outside the gene matches. Germline V gene sequence: CDR1 MDHEN, CDR2 SYDVKM. The CDR3 DNA is TGTGCCAGCAGTCCTGTCCAGCGGGGGGATACGCAGTATTTT. Amino acids: CASSPVQRGDTQYF.

The rearrangement links TRBV29-1 to TRBJ2-6; D possibly corresponds to TRBD1 (5 bases). Germline CDR1 reads SQVTM; CDR2 reads ANQGSEA. The CDR3 is made up of 16 amino acids. Deletions cut 5 bases from V and 0 bases from J, with 14 bases between. The CDR3 DNA is TGCAGCGTTCGAGCCAGGGCTATCTCTGGGGCCAACGTCCTGACTTTC. Encoded protein: CSVRARAISGANVLTF.

The V gene is TRBV30, the J gene TRBJ2-7; TRBD1 matches at 9 bases. With V trimmed by 5 bases and J by 5 bases, 4 bases remained unmatched. Looked up from germline, CDR1 is GTSNPN and CDR2 is SVGIG (reference sequence). CDR3 length: 12 amino acids. The CDR3 is CAWGTGRNEQYF. In DNA form, the CDR3 reads TGTGCCTGGGGGACAGGGAGAAACGAGCAGTACTTC.

This clone appeared a few times. The chain links TRBV5-1 to TRBJ1-4; the match to TRBD1 covers 7 bases. This CDR3 comprises 14 residues. In germline, CDR1 is SGHRS, CDR2 YFSETQ. V lost 2 bases and J lost 8; bases outside the gene matches: 6. Written as DNA, the CDR3 is TGCGCCAGCAGCTTTAGGACAGGCGACGAAAAACTGTTTTTT. Its protein is CASSFRTGDEKLFF.

The rearrangement joins TRBV29-1 to TRBJ1-2, with 9 bases lining up with TRBD1. The germline V gene encodes CDR1 SQVTM and CDR2 ANQGSEA. V lost 4 bases and J lost 6; bases outside the gene matches: 3. This CDR3 is 12 amino acids long. The CDR3: CSVGTGGDGYTF. In DNA, the CDR3 is TGCAGCGTTGGAACAGGGGGCGATGGCTACACCTTC.

This clone has just a few counts. The chain carries TRBV28 and TRBJ2-7; 9 nucleotides agree with TRBD1. With 5 bases clipped from V and 2 bases from J, the junction kept 4 bases outside the gene matches. Looked up from germline, CDR1 is MDHEN and CDR2 is SYDVKM. The CDR3 has 14 residues. The CDR3 nucleotides are TGTGCCAGCAGTGGAGGACAGGGGCCCTACGAGCAGTACTTC. Translating gives CASSGGQGPYEQYF.

In nucleotides, the CDR3 is TGTGCCAGCAGCATTTTGGGACTAGCGACGGATACGCAGTATTTT. Protein sequence: CASSILGLATDTQYF. The chain recombines TRBV7-6 with TRBJ2-3; 10 bases are a match to TRBD2. CDR1 is SGHVS, CDR2 FNYEAQ, per germline. Trimming removed 5 bases from V and 6 bases from J; junction bases left unmatched: 8. The CDR3 contains 15 residues.

The chain carries TRBV11-2 and TRBJ2-1; perhaps TRBD2 as D (6 bases). The V and J ends lost 1 base and 2 bases respectively, with 12 bases between them. Germline V CDR1 and CDR2: SGHAT, FQNNGV. This CDR3 is built from 16 residues. The CDR3 DNA follows: TGTGCCAGCAGCTTAGTTGGCGGGGCCCCCTACAATGAGCAGTTCTTC. Protein sequence: CASSLVGGAPYNEQFF.

The table lists this clone with a few counts. The chain employs TRBV30 and TRBJ1-1, with 8 bases identical to TRBD1. V trimming: 2 bases; J trimming: 4 bases; junction bases outside the gene matches: 3. There are 13 residues in the CDR3. Per the germline V gene, CDR1 is GTSNPN and CDR2 is SVGIG (reference sequence). This chain's CDR3 is CAWSRDRFTEAFF. The CDR3 region has the DNA TGTGCCTGGAGTAGGGACAGGTTCACTGAAGCTTTCTTT.

This clone was picked up a small number of times. This sequence joins TRBV9 and TRBJ1-4, with 9 positions matching TRBD1. This CDR3 has 15 amino acids. Germline-derived CDR1 and CDR2 are SGDLS and YYNGEE. V lost 4 bases, J lost 7 bases, and 8 bases stayed unmatched. CDR3 loop: CASSLRDRAIEKLFF. Written as DNA, the CDR3 is TGTGCCAGCAGCCTCCGGGACAGGGCCATTGAAAAACTGTTTTTT.

In this sample, this clone turned up a few times. The chain has TRBV7-3 and TRBJ2-6, with D uncertain. There are 16 residues in the CDR3. The germline V gene encodes CDR1 SGHTA and CDR2 FQGTGA. V lost 5 bases, J lost 0 bases, and 11 bases lay in between. CDR3 in amino acids: CASSPHINSGANVLTF. CDR3 sequence (DNA): TGTGCCAGCAGCCCGCACATCAACTCTGGGGCCAACGTCCTGACTTTC.